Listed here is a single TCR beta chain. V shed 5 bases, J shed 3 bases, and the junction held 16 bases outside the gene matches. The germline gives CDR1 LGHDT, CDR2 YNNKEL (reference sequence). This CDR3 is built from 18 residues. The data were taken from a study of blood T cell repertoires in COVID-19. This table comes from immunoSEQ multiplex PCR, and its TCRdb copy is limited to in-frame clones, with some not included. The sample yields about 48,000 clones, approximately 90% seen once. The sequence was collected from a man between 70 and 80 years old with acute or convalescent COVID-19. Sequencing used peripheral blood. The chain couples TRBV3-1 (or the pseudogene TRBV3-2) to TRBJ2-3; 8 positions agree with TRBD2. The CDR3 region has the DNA TGTGCCAGCAGCGCACGATGGGCGGGGGGTTTAGTGACAGATACGCAGTATTTT. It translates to CASSARWAGGLVTDTQYF.